This T cell receptor (beta chain) derives from a study of lung T cells in sarcoidosis with Löfgren's syndrome. Study outcomes and limitations: Shared TRAV12-1 and TRBV2 CDR3 motifs across Löfgren's syndrome patients reportedly suggested public CD4+ TCRs.

TCRdb ran MiXCR on the reads and lists one entry per CDR3 protein. There are about 4,000 distinct CDR3 sequences in the sample; under 25% occur only once, and 8.6% lies in the top ten. Germline assignment: CDR1 MNHNY and CDR2 SVGAGI (reference sequence). This CDR3 has 15 residues. As regards this clonotype: Its antigen remains unknown. One end of the junction is discordant with germline, which a read error may explain.

The sequenced material came from CD4+ T cells from bronchoalveolar lavage. The chain carries TRBV6-6 and TRBJ1-2; D may be TRBD1 (5 bases). This sequence was found in a human donor with sarcoidosis (Löfgren's syndrome or another form), or a control subject (not recorded which). DNA of the CDR3: TGCGCCAGCAGTTACCCCCGTAAGGGGAGCGATGGCTACACCTTC. This codes for CASSYPRKGSDGYTF.